This T cell receptor beta chain appears in the sequencing data of a study of neurological immune-mediated disorders. In this sample, this clonotype turned up many times. Its antigen is not known. TCRdb re-called the 5' RACE reads with MiXCR, one entry per CDR3 protein. The table has more than 13,000 distinct CDR3 sequences, around 9.3% seen once. V gave up 4 bases and J gave up 3 bases; unmatched junction bases: 6. CDR3 size: 15 residues. Per germline, CDR1 SGHDN and CDR2 FVKESK. PBMCs stored at -80 C, 2 million in total, were the source of the unsorted libraries. General study results and limits: Among expanded clones, no CDR3 amino acid sequences were shared across subjects, a pattern suggesting private repertoires in all groups.

The sequenced sample consisted of PBMCs. The chain recombines TRBV14 with TRBJ2-1; TRBD2 matches 7 bases. The clonotype was recovered from a middle-aged woman in good health. The CDR3 sequence is CASSRGSGRYNEQFF. The CDR3 nucleotides read TGTGCCAGCAGCCGGGGTAGCGGGCGCTACAATGAGCAGTTCTTC.